This T cell receptor (beta chain) appears in the sequencing data of a study of molecular identifiers for immune sequencing clone quantification. Source material for naive CD8 libraries was roughly 20,000 to 1,100,000 sorted cells, with 10%, 30% or 50% RNA. Germline V gene data show CDR1 as SGDLS and CDR2 as YYNGEE. Trimming removed 0 bases from V and 1 base from J, with 4 bases in between. This CDR3 region has 14 residues. It was with previously described methods and listed TCR primers that bulk TCR libraries were made. One entry per CDR3 protein results from TCRdb running MiXCR on the PCR reads. Among some 320,000 distinct CDR3 sequences listed, about a fifth were seen once. Study-level results: Whereas naive cells kept under 1% of molecules in clones above 20 RNA copies, such clones held over 99% in effectors. Among some 910,000 naive cells, as was reported, spiked Jurkat TCR RNA from one cell was detectable.

This clonotype was counted ten times or more. Its antigen remains unidentified. The J gene is TRBJ2-2, the V gene TRBV9; no definite D call. This clonotype was sampled from a human donor in good health. Some libraries in this study had Jurkat cell RNA spiked in. The sample comprised naive CD8+ T cells from blood, with Jurkat cell RNA spiked in. The sample's subset: FACS-sorted CD8+CD4-CCR7+CD45RA+ naive T cells. Here the CDR3 reads CASSVGQNTGELFF. The CDR3 DNA sequence: TGTGCCAGCAGCGTAGGACAGAACACCGGGGAGCTGTTTTTT.